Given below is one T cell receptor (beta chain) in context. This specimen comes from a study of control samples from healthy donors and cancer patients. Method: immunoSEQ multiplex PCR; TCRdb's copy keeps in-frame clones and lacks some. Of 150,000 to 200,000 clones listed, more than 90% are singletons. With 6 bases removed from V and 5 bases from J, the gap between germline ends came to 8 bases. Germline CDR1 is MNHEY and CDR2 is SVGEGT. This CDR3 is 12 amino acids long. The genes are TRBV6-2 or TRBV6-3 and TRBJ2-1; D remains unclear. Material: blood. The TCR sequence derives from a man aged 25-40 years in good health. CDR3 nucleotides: TGTGCCAGCAGCCGACGGGACAATGAGCAGTTCTTC. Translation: CASSRRDNEQFF.